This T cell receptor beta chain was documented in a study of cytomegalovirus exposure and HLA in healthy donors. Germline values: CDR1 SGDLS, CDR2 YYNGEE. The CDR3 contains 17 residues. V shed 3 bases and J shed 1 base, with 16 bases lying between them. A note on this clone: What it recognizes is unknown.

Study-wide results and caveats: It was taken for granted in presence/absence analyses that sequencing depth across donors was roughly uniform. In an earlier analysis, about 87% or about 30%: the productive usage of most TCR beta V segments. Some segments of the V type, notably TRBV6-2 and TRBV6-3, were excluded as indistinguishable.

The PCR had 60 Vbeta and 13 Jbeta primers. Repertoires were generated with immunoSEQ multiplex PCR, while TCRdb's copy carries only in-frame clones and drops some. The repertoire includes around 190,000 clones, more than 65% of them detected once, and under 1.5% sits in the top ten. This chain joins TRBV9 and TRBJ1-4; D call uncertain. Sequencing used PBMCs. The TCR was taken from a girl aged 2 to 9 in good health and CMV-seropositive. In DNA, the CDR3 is TGTGCCAGCAGCGATCCGGAGGGCCGGGGAACTAATGAAAAACTGTTTTTT. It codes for CASSDPEGRGTNEKLFF.